This TCR beta chain is drawn from a study of breast tumors, draining lymph nodes, adjacent tissues. A single record per CDR3 protein comes from TCRdb applying MiXCR to the multiplex PCR reads. The sample lists 50,000 to 75,000 distinct CDR3 sequences, approximately 54% seen once, with around a fifth in the top ten. On this clonotype itself: The antigen remains undetermined.

Study findings and constraints: Findings are consistent with lymph node origin and intratumoral expansion of most tumor T cells.

V lost 0 bases to trimming and J lost 11 bases, with 13 bases between them. This CDR3 is 13 amino acids long. Germline V gene data show CDR1 as SGHRS and CDR2 as YFSETQ. This receptor was taken from a female donor with breast cancer. Some clones in this sample may be carry-over from other donors' samples. The V and J genes are TRBV5-1 and TRBJ2-3; D not resolved. Sequenced sample: breast tumor tissue. CDR3 coding DNA: TGCGCCAGCAGCTTGGTTCAGATCAATGAGCAGTATTTT. Translation gives CASSLVQINEQYF. Complete variable domain (other parts from reference TRBV5-1 and TRBJ2-3): KAGVTQTPRYLIKTRGQQVTLSCSPISGHRSVSWYQQTPGQGLQFLFEYFSETQRNKGNFPGRFSGRQFSNSRSEMNVSTLELGDSALYLCASSLVQINEQYFGPGTRLTVL.